This TCR beta chain was found in a study of radiotherapy plus CTLA-4 blockade in lung cancer. Overall study: Under 20% of patients responded objectively, and about 30% achieved disease control. Study-level points and caveats: Clones of tumor-derived TCRs expanded in blood after radiotherapy plus ipilimumab.

Measured with immunoSEQ multiplex PCR; TCRdb has only the in-frame clones, and not every one. The data show about 62,000 clones, 70% to 80% seen once. The ends lost 4 bases at V and 8 bases at J; junction bases unmatched: 10. Looked up from germline, CDR1 is SQVTM and CDR2 is ANQGSEA. The length of the CDR3 is 13 residues. As regards this clone: The target antigen is unknown.

Focal radiation and CTLA-4 blockade (ipilimumab) were tested in chemo-refractory metastatic non-small-cell lung cancer patients. V usage is TRBV29-1 and J usage is TRBJ1-1; 7 nucleotides agree with TRBD1. This TCR was sampled from a human donor with non-small cell lung cancer who had a complete response to radiotherapy plus ipilimumab. Sequencing used peripheral blood, obtained from a patient treated with radiotherapy plus ipilimumab. This CDR3 is CSVAKTGVGEAFF. In DNA, the CDR3 is TGCAGCGTTGCAAAAACAGGGGTGGGGGAAGCTTTCTTT.